This entry features one T cell receptor beta chain sequence. The antigen remains unidentified. Amplification of TCRalpha and TCRbeta cDNA involved two nested PCRs that ran for around 16 and 10 cycles. TCRdb processed the 5' RACE reads again and assigns one entry to each CDR3 protein, with no DNA. The sample table includes about 380,000 distinct CDR3 sequences. Whole blood, unsorted for T cells, was the source of total RNA. The sample is drawn from a study of monozygotic twins with inflammatory bowel disease. The study's findings and limits: There was no support for any single strong signal or clonotype associated with IBD.

The receptor comes from a human donor with ulcerative colitis or Crohn's disease, or a healthy co-twin of an affected twin (not recorded which). Sample: blood.

CDR3 sequence: CATSRDSHRVDTQYF. The chain carries TRBV15 and TRBJ2-3; the D gene TCRdb calls, TRBD1, cannot be checked with no DNA. Germline CDR1 is LNHNV and CDR2 is YYDKDF (reference sequence). The CDR3 covers 15 residues.